The sequence of this TCR beta chain was determined in a study of blood T cell repertoires in COVID-19 (dated by TCRdb to 2018 to 2020). The study in broad terms: The collaborator samples originated in the United States, Italy and Spain and spanned the acute and convalescent phases of COVID-19. The material from the prospective study consisted of cDNA or gDNA derived from T cells, B-cell-depleted T cells, or PBMCs. Subjects who had been exposed to COVID-19, were actively infected with it, or had recovered from it provided the deeply sampled blood TCRbeta repertoires that made up the dataset. The repertoires were released in a freely available public database intended as a resource for research on the immune response to SARS-CoV-2. The samples were drawn from two sources: the first 160 participants of the ongoing ImmuneRACE study, and 1,254 subjects contributed by 6 global collaborators. Nearly every sample came with metadata listing a de-identified subject ID, COVID-19 status, age in years and sex. Where HLA class I and class II types were available, the types were taken from metadata supplied by the sample provider, not from assay-based typing. General conclusions and limits of the study: Clinical and demographic metadata were provided uncurated, with the amount varying by source and participant.

Whole blood was collected in K2EDTA tubes by collaborating institutions according to the institutions' own protocols. For TCRbeta analysis, collaborator samples were shipped as frozen whole blood, as isolated PBMCs, or as DNA extracted from either sample type. The germline V gene encodes CDR1 GTSNPN and CDR2 SVGIG (reference sequence). From V the trimming removes 5 bases and from J it removes 8 bases, while the gene matches leave 8 bases of the junction unaccounted for. The CDR3 sequence holds 13 residues, the cysteine and phenylalanine included. The entry retains the CDR3 DNA only, 39 bases that are in frame from base 1. Worth noting for this clone: Its antigen is not yet known. The input lacks base qualities; no much larger clone sits a single base away.

TCRbeta CDR3 regions were amplified from genomic DNA by means of the immunoSEQ Assay, a bias-controlled multiplex PCR. As for how the authors treated the data: Nucleated cell counts per sample were estimated from amplification of reference gene primers within the assay. To quantify the absolute abundance of each unique TCRbeta CDR3 rearrangement, sequence reads were collapsed and filtered. For each sample, productive Simpson clonality was calculated as the square root of Simpson's diversity index over productive rearrangements. TCRdb mirrors the immuneACCESS table, restricted to in-frame sequences. Some clones are absent from its copies; in checked studies, under half trace to an unresolved V gene, and the reason for the others is unknown. V, J and clone size are those of that table, while D and trimming were read from the DNA. This sample gives approximately 88,000 clones in total; around 90% of them show up just once. The ten largest clones represent about 15% of the sample.

The receptor chain draws on TRBV30 and TRBJ1-4; 7 middle bases align to TRBD1. The sequence derives from a male donor with acute or convalescent COVID-19. Sequenced sample: peripheral blood. CDR3 sequence: CAWSGQAGEKLFF. The DNA sequence is as follows: TGTGCCTGGTCCGGACAGGCCGGGGAAAAACTGTTTTTT.